The 10 T cell receptor beta chains listed next were all sequenced from one sample in a study of blood T cell repertoires in COVID-19. TCRdb's table, derived via immunoSEQ multiplex PCR, lists solely in-frame clones and lacks some. The sample has around 27,000 clones, approximately 80% seen once. The sample comprised peripheral blood. The receptors shown here come from a human donor in a cohort sampled during active COVID-19.

V is TRBV6-5 and J is TRBJ1-6; 8 bases are a match to TRBD1. The CDR3 covers 15 residues. The V and J ends lost 5 bases and 8 bases, in that order; junction bases with no gene match: 8. CDR1 and CDR2 from the germline V gene are MNHEY and SVGAGI. CDR3 DNA: TGTGCCAGCAGTCCACTGGGACAGGCCTATTCACCCCTCCACTTT. Amino acids: CASSPLGQAYSPLHF.

The chain recombines TRBV6-5 with TRBJ2-1, with TRBD2 identical over 7 bases. Germline V gives CDR1 MNHEY, CDR2 SVGAGI. This CDR3 has 14 amino acids. V gave up 5 bases and J gave up 7 bases; unmatched junction bases: 8. The CDR3 loop is CASSTHGGGNEQFF. The CDR3 DNA reads as TGTGCCAGCAGTACTCATGGGGGGGGGAATGAGCAGTTCTTC.

This clone was counted once. The chain combines TRBV4-2 with TRBJ2-2; TRBD2 agrees at 7 bases. Unmatched junction bases numbered 11, after V lost 0 bases and J lost 7 bases. CDR1 and CDR2 from the germline V gene are LGHNA and YNFKEQ. The CDR3 is 17 amino acids. DNA of the CDR3: TGTGCCAGCAGCCAAGAGTCGTGGGAGGGGAGTTTCGGGGAGCTGTTTTTT. Translating it yields CASSQESWEGSFGELFF.

V is TRBV10-2 and J is TRBJ2-1; 12 bases map to TRBD2. The V gene's germline CDR1 is WSHSY and CDR2 SAAADI. V was pared by 4 bases and J by 0 bases, with 10 bases of the junction left unmatched. The CDR3 runs to 19 residues. Written as DNA, the CDR3 is TGCGCCAGCAGTGCTCCGGGACTAGCGGGTGAAAGCTCCTACAATGAGCAGTTCTTC. It is translated as CASSAPGLAGESSYNEQFF.

This sequence joins TRBV15 and TRBJ1-1, with a weak D call TRBD1 (5 bases). Trimming stripped 4 bases from V and 11 bases from J, with 26 bases between. Germline V gene sequence: CDR1 LNHNV, CDR2 YYDKDF (reference sequence). This CDR3 is 16 amino acids long. The CDR3 protein is CATSKSGSGGALGAFF. In DNA form, the CDR3 reads TGTGCCACCAGCAAAAGCGGTTCGGGAGGGGCCTTGGGGGCTTTCTTT.

V and J are TRBV29-1 and TRBJ1-1; weak D call: TRBD1 (5 bases). CDR3 size: 14 residues. The germline CDR1 and CDR2 sequences are SQVTM and ANQGSEA. V was pared by 1 base and J by 1 base, with 10 bases between. For the CDR3, the DNA is TGCAGCGTTGAAGTACCCACAGGGAACACTGAAGCTTTCTTT. It translates to CSVEVPTGNTEAFF.

The V and J genes are TRBV12-5 and TRBJ2-1; D is undetermined. This CDR3 region has 15 residues. CDR1 and CDR2 from the germline V gene are LGHNT and FRNRAP. Trimming stripped 0 bases from V and 6 bases from J, with 12 bases between. The CDR3 DNA is TGTGCTAGTGGTTTGGTACCCCAGATGGCCAATGAGCAGTTCTTC. Amino acid sequence: CASGLVPQMANEQFF.

The V call is TRBV6-2 or TRBV6-3, the J call TRBJ1-2, with TRBD1 matching over 10 bases. The CDR3 contains 13 residues. In germline, CDR1 is MNHEY, CDR2 SVGEGT. V lost 5 bases and J lost 5; bases outside the gene matches: 2. CDR3 residues: CASSKDRGYGYTF. DNA for the CDR3: TGTGCCAGCAGTAAGGACAGGGGGTATGGCTACACCTTC.

The chain has TRBV7-9 and TRBJ2-6; D gene uncertain. Between the trimmed V and J ends, which lost 4 bases and 0 bases, there was a span of 10 bases. The CDR3 runs to 16 residues. Germline CDR1 and CDR2: SEHNR and FQNEAQ (reference sequence). The CDR3 sequence is CASSWRRSSGANVLTF. CDR3 bases: TGTGCCAGCAGCTGGCGTAGGAGCTCTGGGGCCAACGTCCTGACTTTC.

This chain links TRBV11-2 with TRBJ2-3, with a tentative D call TRBD2 (5 bases). Germline CDR1 reads SGHAT; CDR2 reads FQNNGV. CDR3 length: 15 amino acids. The V end was cut by 1 base, the J end by 4 bases, with 12 bases between. The CDR3 spells CASSLAGGSADTQYF. The CDR3 coding sequence is TGTGCCAGCAGCTTAGCTGGAGGATCCGCAGATACGCAGTATTTT.